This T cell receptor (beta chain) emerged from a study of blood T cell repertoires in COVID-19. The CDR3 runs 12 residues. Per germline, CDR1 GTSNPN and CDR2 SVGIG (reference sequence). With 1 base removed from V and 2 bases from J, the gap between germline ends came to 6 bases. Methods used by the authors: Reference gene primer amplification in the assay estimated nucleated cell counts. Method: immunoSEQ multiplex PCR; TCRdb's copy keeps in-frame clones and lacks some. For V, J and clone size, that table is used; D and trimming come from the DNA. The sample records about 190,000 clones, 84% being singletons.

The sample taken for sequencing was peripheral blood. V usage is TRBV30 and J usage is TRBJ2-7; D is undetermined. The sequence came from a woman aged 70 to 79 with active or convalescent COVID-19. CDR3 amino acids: CAWSATAYEQYF. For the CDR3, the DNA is TGTGCCTGGAGTGCAACAGCCTACGAGCAGTACTTC.